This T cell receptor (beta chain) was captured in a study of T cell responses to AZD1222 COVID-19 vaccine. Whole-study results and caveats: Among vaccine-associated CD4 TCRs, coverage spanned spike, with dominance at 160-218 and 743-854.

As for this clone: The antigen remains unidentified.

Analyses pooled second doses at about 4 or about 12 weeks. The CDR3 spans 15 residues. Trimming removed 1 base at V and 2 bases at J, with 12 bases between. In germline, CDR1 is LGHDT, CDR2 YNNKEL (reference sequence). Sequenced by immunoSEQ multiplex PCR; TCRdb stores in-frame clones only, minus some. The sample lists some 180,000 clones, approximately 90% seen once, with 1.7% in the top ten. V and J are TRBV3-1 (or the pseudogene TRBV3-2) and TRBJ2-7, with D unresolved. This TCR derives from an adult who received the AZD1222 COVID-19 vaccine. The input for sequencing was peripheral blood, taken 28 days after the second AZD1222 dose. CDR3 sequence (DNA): TGTGCCAGCAGCCAAGCGCCCAGTCTTACCTACGAGCAGTACTTC. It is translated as CASSQAPSLTYEQYF.